The 22 T cell receptor beta chains given below trace back to one sample, sequenced in a study of cytomegalovirus exposure and HLA in healthy donors. Amplification used 60 Vbeta primers and 13 Jbeta primers. Data came from immunoSEQ multiplex PCR; TCRdb stores just in-frame clones and leaves some out. The sample contains roughly 92,000 clones, 7.6% of which appear only once. The source material was PBMCs. The receptor set was obtained from a man between 50 and 59 years old in good health and CMV-seronegative.

The genes are TRBV2 and TRBJ2-7; 10 nucleotides match TRBD1. The length of the CDR3 is 14 residues. CDR1 is SNHLY, CDR2 FYNNEI, per germline. V gave up 10 bases and J gave up 2 bases; unmatched junction bases: 8. This CDR3 reads CATAMGTGAYEQYF. CDR3 DNA: TGTGCCACAGCAATGGGGACAGGGGCCTACGAGCAGTACTTC.

This clone was observed a handful of times. V gene TRBV30 combines with J gene TRBJ1-2; weak D call: TRBD1 (6 bases). CDR3 length: 13 residues. Germline V gives CDR1 GTSNPN, CDR2 SVGIG (reference sequence). Trimming shortened V by 1 base and J by 8 bases, and 14 bases separated the two germline ends. The CDR3 here is CAWSAGYQGGYTF. The CDR3 nucleotides are TGTGCCTGGAGTGCAGGATACCAGGGGGGCTACACCTTC.

The rearrangement links TRBV6-5 to TRBJ2-1; 9 nucleotides line up with TRBD2. With V trimmed by 3 bases and J by 7 bases, 7 bases remained unmatched. CDR1 MNHEY and CDR2 SVGAGI come from the germline V gene. The CDR3 covers 15 residues. The CDR3 region has the DNA TGTGCCAGCAGTTATTTCGCGGGGGGGAAGAATGAGCAGTTCTTC. Protein sequence: CASSYFAGGKNEQFF.

This clone was picked up a small number of times. The chain employs TRBV30 and TRBJ2-1; 10 bases map to TRBD2. This CDR3 region has 14 residues. V shed 2 bases, J shed 10 bases, and the junction held 8 bases outside the gene matches. CDR1 is GTSNPN and CDR2 is SVGIG in the germline V gene (reference sequence). The DNA for the CDR3 is TGTGCCTGGAGTCCCGGGACTAGCGTTGGAGAGCAGTTCTTC. Its translation: CAWSPGTSVGEQFF.

This clone occurred a few times. J is TRBJ1-5 and V is TRBV9; D is possibly TRBD1 (6 bases). Germline values: CDR1 SGDLS, CDR2 YYNGEE. The CDR3 runs 15 residues. Trimming pared 4 bases from V and 5 bases from J, leaving 16 bases between. DNA of the CDR3: TGTGCCAGCAGCCCCGGGACATCAAGCGATCAGCCCCAGCATTTT. Residues: CASSPGTSSDQPQHF.

CDR3 amino acids: CASSPGQGGEQYF. The CDR3 nucleotides read TGTGCCAGCTCACCCGGACAGGGAGGCGAGCAGTACTTC. The gene calls are TRBV18 and TRBJ2-7; 8 nucleotides match TRBD1. This CDR3 comprises 13 residues. Germline lookup yields CDR1 KGHSH and CDR2 LQKENI. With V trimmed by 3 bases and J by 6 bases, 4 bases remained unmatched. The full variable domain, in which reference TRBV18 and TRBJ2-7 provide the parts outside the CDR3, is NAGVMQNPRHLVRRRGQEARLRCSPMKGHSHVYWYRQLPEEGLKFMVYLQKENIIDESGMPKERFSAEFPKEGPSILRIQQVVRGDSAAYFCASSPGQGGEQYFGPGTRLTVT.

This clone has only a few counts. CDR3 DNA: TGTGCCAGCAGCGCAGGACTGGATAGCTCTGGGGCCAACGTCCTGACTTTC. Protein: CASSAGLDSSGANVLTF. V is TRBV9 and J is TRBJ2-6, with D perhaps matching TRBD2 (5 bases). The CDR3 runs to 17 residues. V lost 3 bases and J lost 0, with 13 bases in between. Germline CDR1 and CDR2: SGDLS and YYNGEE.

The chain combines TRBV18 with TRBJ2-3, with 7 nucleotides matching TRBD2. The V gene end was trimmed by 8 bases and the J gene end by 3 bases; junction bases not matched to a gene: 11. The CDR3 contains 15 residues. The germline gives CDR1 KGHSH, CDR2 LQKENI. The CDR3 DNA is TGTGCCAGCGCTGAAGGGCGGGGGAGTACAGATACGCAGTATTTT. Encoded protein: CASAEGRGSTDTQYF. Drawing the rest from reference TRBV18 and TRBJ2-3, the complete variable domain is NAGVMQNPRHLVRRRGQEARLRCSPMKGHSHVYWYRQLPEEGLKFMVYLQKENIIDESGMPKERFSAEFPKEGPSILRIQQVVRGDSAAYFCASAEGRGSTDTQYFGPGTRLTVL.

This clone was counted between two and nine times. The DNA of the CDR3 is TGTGCCAGCAGCATCCGGATGGGGGGCACCGGGGAGCTGTTTTTT. Its protein product is CASSIRMGGTGELFF. J is TRBJ2-2 and V is TRBV7-6, with D possibly TRBD2 on 6 matching bases. V shed 5 bases and J shed 4 bases, with 14 bases lying between them. The germline CDR1 and CDR2 sequences are SGHVS and FNYEAQ. This CDR3 region has 15 residues.

The V and J genes are TRBV27 and TRBJ1-2, with 7 bases that match TRBD1. The length of the CDR3 is 14 residues. Germline V CDR1 and CDR2: MNHEY, SMNVEV (reference sequence). Trimming removed 5 bases from V and 4 bases from J; junction bases left unmatched: 7. The CDR3 is CASSPLRGTYGYTF. The DNA of the CDR3 is TGTGCCAGCAGTCCCCTCAGGGGGACCTATGGCTACACCTTC.

The sample holds a few counts of this clone. The chain employs TRBV30 and TRBJ2-2; D is ambiguous. Germline V CDR1 and CDR2: GTSNPN, SVGIG (reference sequence). The CDR3 contains 17 residues. V lost 0 bases to trimming and J lost 4 bases, with 18 bases between them. CDR3 protein: CAWSVGFAASGTGELFF. The CDR3 nucleotides are TGTGCCTGGAGTGTAGGTTTTGCGGCCTCGGGCACCGGGGAGCTGTTTTTT.

V and J are TRBV18 and TRBJ1-5; 11 bases line up with TRBD1. There are 20 residues in the CDR3. Germline lookup yields CDR1 KGHSH and CDR2 LQKENI. Trimming took 2 bases from V and 4 from J; bases not matched to a gene: 16. This CDR3 reads CASSPEEDRGPILRNQPQHF. The CDR3 DNA sequence: TGTGCCAGCTCACCAGAGGAGGACAGGGGGCCTATTCTTAGAAATCAGCCCCAGCATTTT. The full variable domain, rest sourced from reference TRBV18 and TRBJ1-5, is NAGVMQNPRHLVRRRGQEARLRCSPMKGHSHVYWYRQLPEEGLKFMVYLQKENIIDESGMPKERFSAEFPKEGPSILRIQQVVRGDSAAYFCASSPEEDRGPILRNQPQHFGDGTRLSIL.

There are a few counts of this clone. The chain carries TRBV7-8 and TRBJ1-1; D may be TRBD1 (5 bases). The germline V gene has CDR1 SGHVS and CDR2 FQNEAQ. Deletions cut 1 base from V and 3 bases from J, with 24 bases between. The CDR3 loop spans 19 amino acids. The DNA for the CDR3 is TGTGCCAGCAGCTTAGGGCAGGCGGGACCCACTACACGTTACACTGAAGCTTTCTTT. Its translation: CASSLGQAGPTTRYTEAFF.

This clone was seen only a few times. The chain employs TRBV1 and TRBJ1-1; the table's D call TRBD1 went unverified against the DNA. TRBV1 is a known pseudogene. There are 14 residues in the CDR3. Here the CDR3 DNA reads TGCACCAGCAGCCAAGATACAATTAACACTGAAGCTTTCTTT. It yields the protein CTSSQDTINTEAFF.

This clone was seen a few times. V usage is TRBV19 and J usage is TRBJ2-5, with TRBD1 identical over 9 bases. Germline trimming cut 5 bases from V and 11 bases from J; bases unmatched to any gene: 12. Per the germline V gene, CDR1 is LNHDA and CDR2 is SQIVND (reference sequence). This CDR3 has 14 residues. This chain's CDR3 is CASSYVQGAEEQYF. The CDR3 DNA follows: TGTGCCAGTAGTTACGTACAGGGGGCGGAGGAGCAGTACTTC.

This clone was found a few times. This chain joins TRBV11-2 and TRBJ2-5, with a tentative D call TRBD1 (5 bases). The CDR3 sequence is 13 residues long. CDR1 SGHAT and CDR2 FQNNGV come from the germline V gene. V dropped 5 bases and J dropped 1 base, with 8 bases sitting between them. In DNA, the CDR3 is TGTGCCAGCAGCCGTGGGGCCCAAGAGACCCAGTACTTC. As protein: CASSRGAQETQYF.

In this sample, this clone turned up a few times. The CDR3 loop reads CASSRDRFTTGYTF. CDR3 DNA: TGTGCCAGCAGCCGGGACAGGTTTACTACTGGCTACACCTTC. The rearrangement links TRBV11-2 to TRBJ1-2; 8 positions agree with TRBD1. The trim removed 5 bases at V and 7 bases at J, leaving 9 bases unmatched. The CDR3 runs to 14 residues. Germline V gene lookup returns CDR1 SGHAT and CDR2 FQNNGV.

The table lists this clone with a few counts. CDR3 region: CASSLRTSGGARNTGELFF. For the CDR3, the DNA is TGTGCCAGCAGCCTGCGGACTAGCGGGGGGGCCCGGAACACCGGGGAGCTGTTTTTT. V is TRBV7-6 and J is TRBJ2-2, with 15 positions matching TRBD2. The CDR3 totals 19 residues. J gave up 1 base and V 5 bases, and 8 bases lay outside the gene matches. Per germline, CDR1 SGHVS and CDR2 FNYEAQ.

The rearrangement joins TRBV21-1 to TRBJ2-5; the tabulated D call, TRBD1, remains unverified against the DNA. TRBV21-1 is described as a pseudogene. CDR3 length equals 19 residues. The CDR3 reads CASSKVVDSPVRPQETQYF. The CDR3 nucleotides are TGTGCCAGCAGCAAAGTAGTCGACAGCCCTGTAAGGCCACAAGAGACCCAGTACTTC.

This clone was counted between two and nine times. CDR3 in amino acids: CASSPGGFSPLHF. The CDR3 bases are TGTGCCAGCAGCCCAGGGGGGTTCTCGCCCCTCCACTTT. V usage is TRBV5-4 and J usage is TRBJ1-6; 7 nucleotides agree with TRBD1. V shed 4 bases and J 13 bases; nucleotides not matched to a gene: 8. The CDR3 is 13 residues long. The germline gives CDR1 SGHNT, CDR2 YYREEE (reference sequence).

The table lists this clone with a few counts. The rearrangement links TRBV7-9 to TRBJ2-7, with a tentative D call TRBD2 (6 bases). CDR1 and CDR2 (germline): SEHNR, FQNEAQ (reference sequence). The CDR3 runs to 12 residues. V lost 5 bases, J lost 6 bases, and 11 bases lay in between. This CDR3 reads CASSGRGFEQYF. DNA of the CDR3: TGTGCCAGCAGCGGACGGGGGTTCGAGCAGTACTTC.

The chain links TRBV30 to TRBJ2-7, with D uncertain. V lost 0 bases to trimming and J lost 6 bases, with 9 bases between them. This CDR3 region has 12 residues. Germline V lookup: CDR1 GTSNPN, CDR2 SVGIG (reference sequence). CDR3 sequence reads: CAWSVTSVEQYF. The CDR3 DNA sequence: TGTGCCTGGAGTGTAACATCCGTCGAGCAGTACTTC.